These T cell receptor beta chains were read from a single sample in a study of T cell changes during pregnancy in multiple sclerosis. The method was immunoSEQ multiplex PCR; TCRdb's version includes in-frame clones alone and lacks a portion of them. This table holds approximately 71,000 clones, more than 90% found once. The sequenced sample was peripheral blood, obtained in the second trimester of pregnancy. The source is a female donor with multiple sclerosis, enrolled in a pregnancy study. CDR3s include the opening cysteine and the closing phenylalanine or tryptophan. A D gene is named only where the DNA matches it firmly. Where a row states a size, it is once, few, many or the class of an expanded clone; other rows omit it.

>.|TRBJ2-3|.|TRBV18
CASSPGTDTQYF
TGTGCCAGCTCCCCGGGAACAGATACGCAGTATTTT
>.|TRBJ2-7|TRBD2|TRBV28
CASSSTQRGLEYEQYF
TGTGCCAGCAGTTCCACTCAGCGGGGCTTAGAGTACGAGCAGTACTTC
>.|TRBJ1-6|.|TRBV5-6
CASSIGGSGRSPLHF
TGTGCCAGCAGCATTGGCGGAAGCGGGCGGTCACCCCTCCACTTT
>.|TRBJ2-3|.|TRBV28
CASSSPGEDTQYF
TGTGCCAGCAGTTCCCCGGGGGAGGATACGCAGTATTTT
>.|TRBJ2-1|TRBD2|TRBV27
CASSSIAGAYNEQFF
TGTGCCAGCAGTTCAATAGCGGGAGCCTACAATGAGCAGTTCTTC
>.|TRBJ2-1|TRBD2|TRBV7-3
CASSFGGAVNEQFF
TGTGCCAGCAGCTTCGGGGGGGCCGTAAATGAGCAGTTCTTC
>.|TRBJ1-5|.|TRBV7-9
CASSLRGGPDQPQHF
TGTGCCAGCAGCTTAAGGGGGGGCCCGGATCAGCCCCAGCATTTT
>.|TRBJ2-7|TRBD1|TRBV6-6
CASSSTGMTYEQYF
TGTGCCAGCAGTTCGACAGGGATGACTTACGAGCAGTACTTC
>.|TRBJ1-1|TRBD1|TRBV6-6
CASRDRSANTEAFF
TGTGCCAGCAGGGACAGGTCTGCGAACACTGAAGCTTTCTTT
>.|TRBJ2-1|TRBD2|TRBV20-1
CSASGGAVRFF
TGCAGTGCTAGCGGGGGGGCCGTCCGGTTCTTC
>.|TRBJ1-2|.|TRBV2
CASRDTRYTF
TGTGCCAGCAGGGACACCCGGTACACCTTC
>.|TRBJ1-5|.|TRBV6-5
CASSYGGGSNQPQHF
TGTGCCAGCAGTTACGGGGGGGGGAGCAATCAGCCCCAGCATTTT
>.|TRBJ2-7|TRBD2|TRBV9
CASSEGLAGVGEQYF
TGTGCCAGCAGCGAGGGACTAGCGGGAGTTGGCGAGCAGTACTTC
>.|TRBJ2-1|.|TRBV19
CASSRREAVYNEQFF
TGTGCCAGTAGTAGAAGGGAGGCCGTCTACAATGAGCAGTTCTTC
>.|TRBJ2-7|.|TRBV11-1
CASSLEYYEQYF
TGTGCCAGCAGCTTAGAATACTACGAGCAGTACTTC
>.|TRBJ2-7|TRBD2|TRBV7-6
CASSLGTSGFGEQYF
TGTGCCAGCAGCTTAGGAACTAGCGGGTTCGGTGAGCAGTACTTC
>.|TRBJ2-7|TRBD1|TRBV23-1
CASSLRTGTGTVNSYEQYF
TGCGCCAGCAGTCTCCGTACCGGGACAGGGACGGTAAACTCCTACGAGCAGTACTTC
>.|TRBJ2-3|TRBD2|TRBV28
CASSLIAGVTDTQYF
TGTGCCAGCAGTTTAATAGCGGGAGTAACAGATACGCAGTATTTT
>.|TRBJ1-2|.|TRBV5-4
CASRPQTGFNYGYTF
TGTGCCAGCAGGCCACAGACAGGTTTTAACTATGGCTACACCTTC
>medium-sized|TRBJ2-7|TRBD1|TRBV4-1
CASSQDRGNYEQYF
TGCGCCAGCAGCCAAGACAGGGGGAACTACGAGCAGTACTTC
>.|TRBJ1-2|TRBD1|TRBV27
CASSGTTGNYGYTF
TGTGCCAGCAGCGGGACGACAGGGAACTATGGCTACACCTTC
>.|TRBJ1-1|.|TRBV28
CAGGGRWATEAFF
TGTGCCGGAGGAGGAAGATGGGCCACTGAAGCTTTCTTT
>.|TRBJ2-2|.|TRBV6-1
CASSEIGVGVNTGELFF
TGTGCCAGCAGTGAAATCGGCGTGGGCGTGAACACCGGGGAGCTGTTTTTT
>.|TRBJ2-1|TRBD2|TRBV7-9
CASSLGTRLYNEQFF
TGTGCCAGCAGCTTGGGGACTAGGCTCTACAATGAGCAGTTCTTC
>.|TRBJ2-1|.|TRBV7-6
CASSFLTGDNEQFF
TGTGCCAGCAGCTTTTTGACAGGAGACAATGAGCAGTTCTTC
>.|TRBJ2-7|.|TRBV18
CASSSGSLPEQYF
TGTGCCAGCTCATCCGGGAGCCTTCCCGAGCAGTACTTC
>.|TRBJ2-2|TRBD2|TRBV7-8
CASSSYQGVPSGSNTGELFF
TGTGCCAGCAGCTCCTACCAGGGCGTCCCTAGCGGATCGAACACCGGGGAGCTGTTTTTT
>.|TRBJ2-1|TRBD1|TRBV6-6
CASSDRAGWEQFF
TGTGCCAGCAGTGACAGGGCCGGTTGGGAGCAGTTCTTC
>.|TRBJ2-7|TRBD2|TRBV27
CASRKAGAWEQYF
TGTGCCAGCAGGAAAGCGGGAGCATGGGAGCAGTACTTC
>few|TRBJ1-5|TRBD1|TRBV2
CASSGTGGLQPQHF
TGTGCCAGCAGTGGGACAGGCGGTCTTCAGCCCCAGCATTTT
>.|TRBJ1-6|TRBD1|TRBV10-3
CAISSGGTSYNSPLHF
TGTGCCATCAGTTCAGGGGGTACCTCCTATAATTCACCCCTCCACTTT
>.|TRBJ1-6|.|TRBV5-1
CASSLEGASYNSPLHF
TGCGCCAGCAGCTTGGAAGGGGCTTCCTATAATTCACCCCTCCACTTT
>.|TRBJ2-3|TRBD2|TRBV19
CASRRVAGGTDTQYF
TGTGCCAGTCGCCGGGTAGCGGGGGGCACAGATACGCAGTATTTT
>.|TRBJ1-5|.|TRBV4-1
CASSSPGQNQPQHF
TGCGCCAGCTCCTCTCCTGGACAGAATCAGCCCCAGCATTTT
>.|TRBJ2-7|TRBD2|TRBV5-1
CASSLSGTSSYEQYF
TGCGCCAGCAGCTTGTCCGGGACTAGTAGCTACGAGCAGTACTTC
>.|TRBJ2-5|TRBD1|TRBV9
CASSARDRGAQETQYF
TGTGCCAGCAGCGCCCGGGACAGGGGGGCCCAAGAGACCCAGTACTTC
>.|TRBJ1-6|TRBD1|TRBV19
CASSTRGGTGNSPLHF
TGTGCCAGTAGCACCCGGGGTGGGACAGGGAATTCACCCCTCCACTTT
>.|TRBJ1-1|.|TRBV27
CASNQQGNTEAFF
TGTGCCAGCAACCAACAGGGGAACACTGAAGCTTTCTTT
>.|TRBJ1-6|TRBD1|TRBV10-3
CAISDPALQGTAGNSPLHF
TGTGCCATCAGTGATCCGGCTCTACAGGGGACGGCGGGGAATTCACCCCTCCACTTT
>.|TRBJ2-3|TRBD2|TRBV7-6
CASSLSAGVGTDTQYF
TGTGCCAGCAGCTTATCGGCGGGAGTCGGCACAGATACGCAGTATTTT